The 8 T cell receptor beta chains below come from one sample, sequenced in a study of blood T cell repertoires in COVID-19. The table came from immunoSEQ multiplex PCR; TCRdb's copy has only in-frame clones and leaves some out. The data show over 90,000 clones, about nine tenths seen once. Material: peripheral blood. These receptors originate from a man younger than 35 with acute or convalescent COVID-19.

Here the CDR3 reads CASSTDGLAGGNEQFF. In nucleotides, the CDR3 is TGTGCCAGCTCAACCGATGGACTAGCGGGAGGCAATGAGCAGTTCTTC. J is TRBJ2-1 and V is TRBV18; 14 bases agree with TRBD2. V trimming: 5 bases; J trimming: 6 bases; junction bases outside the gene matches: 6. Per the germline V gene, CDR1 is KGHSH and CDR2 is LQKENI. This CDR3 has 16 amino acids.

The genes are TRBV30 and TRBJ1-1; D remains unclear. CDR1 GTSNPN and CDR2 SVGIG come from the germline V gene (reference sequence). This CDR3 comprises 15 residues. Trimming pared 2 bases from V and 6 bases from J, leaving 19 bases between. The CDR3 coding sequence is TGTGCCTGGAGTAAACGGACGGTCCCTAGCGCTGAAGCTTTCTTT. Protein product: CAWSKRTVPSAEAFF.

In its sample, this clone was seen a few times. The V call is TRBV11-2, the J call TRBJ2-7; no clear D. With 1 base removed from V and 5 bases from J, the gap between germline ends came to 12 bases. The CDR3 spans 14 residues. CDR1 and CDR2 from the germline V gene are SGHAT and FQNNGV. CDR3 in DNA: TGTGCCAGCAGCTTAGGTCTATCCGTACACGAGCAGTACTTC. It encodes CASSLGLSVHEQYF.

The V call is TRBV7-2, the J call TRBJ1-2; no definite D call. Germline V gene data show CDR1 as SGHTA and CDR2 as FQGNSA. The CDR3 has 15 amino acids. V was cut by 2 bases and J by 8 bases, with 18 bases left in between. In DNA form, the CDR3 reads TGTGCCAGCAGCTTACAAATGTGGGCCCGGAAGGGCTACACCTTC. Its protein is CASSLQMWARKGYTF.

V and J are TRBV24-1 and TRBJ1-1; no reliable D call. V lost 3 bases and J 5 bases, leaving 15 bases between the germline ends. Germline V gene lookup returns CDR1 KGHDR and CDR2 SFDVKD. The CDR3 is 15 residues long. For the CDR3, the DNA is TGTGCCACCAGTGATCCCCGGAATGCGGGGACTGAAGCTTTCTTT. Translating gives CATSDPRNAGTEAFF.

CDR3 amino acids: CASSSRQGASGANVLTF. For the CDR3, the DNA is TGCGCCAGCAGCTCGAGACAGGGCGCCTCTGGGGCCAACGTCCTGACTTTC. The chain is built from TRBV10-1 and TRBJ2-6; 7 bases are shared with TRBD1. The CDR3 is made up of 17 amino acids. The V segment lost 6 bases and the J segment 0 bases; nucleotides outside the gene matches: 8. Germline V CDR1 and CDR2: WNHNN, SYGVQD (reference sequence).

The V and J genes are TRBV5-5 and TRBJ1-4; a possible D gene is TRBD1 (5 bases). Trimming removed 3 bases from V and 6 bases from J, with 18 bases in between. The CDR3 has 16 residues. Germline loops: CDR1 SGHKS, CDR2 YYEKEE (reference sequence). CDR3 in amino acids: CASSSQGGAIDEKLFF. The DNA for the CDR3 is TGTGCCAGCAGCTCGCAGGGCGGGGCTATCGATGAAAAACTGTTTTTT.

CDR3 coding DNA: TGTGCCAGCAGTTACGACAGGGCCTCGAACACTGAAGCTTTCTTT. Residues: CASSYDRASNTEAFF. The chain uses TRBV6-5 and TRBJ1-1, with TRBD1 matching 7 bases. Germline assignment: CDR1 MNHEY and CDR2 SVGAGI. V shed 2 bases and J 1 base; nucleotides not matched to a gene: 4. The CDR3 length is 15 residues.